This T cell receptor (beta chain) was found in a study of HIV-infected patients and healthy controls. Whole blood was used without fractionation, so all unsorted peripheral T cells were included. Enrolled donors were untreated HIV-infected adults about to begin antiretroviral therapy. Reverse transcription used 450 to 550 ng RNA and constant-region primers for alpha and beta. Alpha and beta chain libraries were made separately by chain-specific third strand synthesis with multiplexing indices. Second strand synthesis was primed from the SP2 site. One entry per CDR3 protein, called by TCRdb with MiXCR from the 5' RACE reads. The data show over 3,500 distinct CDR3 sequences, roughly 13% seen once. This clonotype appeared a few times. The CDR3 consists of 15 residues. Trimming cost V 1 base and J 5 bases; bases outside gene matches: 4. The V gene's germline CDR1 is LNHDA and CDR2 SQIVND (reference sequence).

Sequenced here: blood, sampled before antiretroviral therapy. This sequence joins TRBV19 and TRBJ2-2; TRBD1 matches at 7 bases. The TCR comes from an adult with HIV infection. The CDR3 nucleotides are TGTGCCAGTAGTATAGGTTACAGGGGAACCGGGGAGCTGTTTTTT. Translated: CASSIGYRGTGELFF.